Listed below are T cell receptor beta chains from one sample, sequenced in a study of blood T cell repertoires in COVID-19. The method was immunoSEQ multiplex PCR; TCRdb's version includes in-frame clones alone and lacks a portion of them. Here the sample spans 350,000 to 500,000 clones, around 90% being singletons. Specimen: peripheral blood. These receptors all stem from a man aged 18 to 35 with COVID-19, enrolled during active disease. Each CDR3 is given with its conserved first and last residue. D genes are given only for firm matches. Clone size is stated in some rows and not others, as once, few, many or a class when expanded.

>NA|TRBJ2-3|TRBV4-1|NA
TGCGCCAGCAGCCAAGGCTGGGACTCCACAGATACGCAGTATTTT
CASSQGWDSTDTQYF
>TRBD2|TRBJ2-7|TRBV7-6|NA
TGTGCCAGCAGCGACCCGGGACTAGTCGAGCAGTACTTC
CASSDPGLVEQYF
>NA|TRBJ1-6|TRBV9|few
TGTGCCAGCAGCGTCAACAGGGACTCACCCCTCCACTTT
CASSVNRDSPLHF
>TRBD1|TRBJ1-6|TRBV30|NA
TGTGCCTGGACGTGGAGACAGGGTCTTTCACCCCTCCACTTT
CAWTWRQGLSPLHF
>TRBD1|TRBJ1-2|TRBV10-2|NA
TGCGCCAGCAGCGATAACAGGGGGCCGGGGTATGGCTACACCTTC
CASSDNRGPGYGYTF
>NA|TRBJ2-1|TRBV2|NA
TGTGCCAGCAGTGAGACCGGGAATGAGCAGTTCTTC
CASSETGNEQFF
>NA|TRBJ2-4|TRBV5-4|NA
TGTGCCAGCAGCTTGGAGGGGGCCAAAAACATTCAGTACTTC
CASSLEGAKNIQYF
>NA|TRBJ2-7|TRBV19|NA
TGTGCCAGTAGTATTGATGTAGTCAGAGCGGCCCCCGGCTCCTACGAGCAGTACTTC
CASSIDVVRAAPGSYEQYF
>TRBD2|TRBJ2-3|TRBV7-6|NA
TGTGCCAGCAGCTTAGGAGCGGGGGTAGTAGATACGCAGTATTTT
CASSLGAGVVDTQYF
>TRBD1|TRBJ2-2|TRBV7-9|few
TGTGCCATACCCGGGACAGGGGACACCGGGGAGCTGTTTTTT
CAIPGTGDTGELFF
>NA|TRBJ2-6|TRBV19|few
TGTGCCAGTAGTTCGGTCTTCTCTGGGGCCAACGTCCTGACTTTC
CASSSVFSGANVLTF
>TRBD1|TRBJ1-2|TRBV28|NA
TGTGCCAGCAGTAACCGACAGGGAAGCTATGGCTACACCTTC
CASSNRQGSYGYTF
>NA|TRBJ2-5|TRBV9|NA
TGTGCCAGCAGCGTGTCACAGGGCCAAGAGACCCAGTACTTC
CASSVSQGQETQYF
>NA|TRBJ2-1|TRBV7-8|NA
TGTGCCAGCAGCTTAGTTCTGGCGGAAACTTACAATGAGCAGTTCTTC
CASSLVLAETYNEQFF
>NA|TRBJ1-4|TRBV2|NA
TGTGCCAGCAGCGTCCTAGGACAGAGGGGCGAAAAACTGTTTTTT
CASSVLGQRGEKLFF
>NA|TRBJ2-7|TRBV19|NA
TGTGCCAGTACCAAGGACAGGGAGGGCTACGAGCAGTACTTC
CASTKDREGYEQYF
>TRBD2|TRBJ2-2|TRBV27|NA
TGTGCCAGCAGTTGGGCTAGCGGATTCACCGGGGAGCTGTTTTTT
CASSWASGFTGELFF
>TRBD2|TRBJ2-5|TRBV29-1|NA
TGCAGCGTTTCTTACAGCGGGGAGGAGACCCAGTACTTC
CSVSYSGEETQYF
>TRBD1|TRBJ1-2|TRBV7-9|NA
TGTGCCAGCAGCTTTAAGGGGGCAGGCTATGGCTACACCTTC
CASSFKGAGYGYTF
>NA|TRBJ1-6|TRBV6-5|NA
TGTGCCAGCAGCGGAGGTCGTTCACCCCTCCACTTT
CASSGGRSPLHF
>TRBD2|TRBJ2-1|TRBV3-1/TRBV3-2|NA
TGTGCCAGCAGCCCCCGAGGGACTAGCGGGAGAAGCGAGCAGTTCTTC
CASSPRGTSGRSEQFF
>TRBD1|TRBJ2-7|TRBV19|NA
TGTGCCAGTAGGGGCCCCGAAGGGGGCGGCGAGCAGTACTTC
CASRGPEGGGEQYF
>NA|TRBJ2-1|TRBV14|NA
TGTGCCAGCAGCCAAGTTAGCGTCGGTGAGCAGTTCTTC
CASSQVSVGEQFF
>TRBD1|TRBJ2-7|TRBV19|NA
TGTGCCAGTAGTATCTTTGGAGCAGGGGGTGGCGAGCAGTACTTC
CASSIFGAGGGEQYF
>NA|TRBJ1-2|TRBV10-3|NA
TGTGCCATCAGTGAGCCGACAGTTCGATATGGCTACACCTTC
CAISEPTVRYGYTF
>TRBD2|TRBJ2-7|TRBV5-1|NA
TGCGCCAGCAGCGAGGAGCGGGACTACGAGCAGTACTTC
CASSEERDYEQYF
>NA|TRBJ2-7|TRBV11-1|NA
TGTGCCAGCAGCTCGCCCAACAGGACCAAGACCTACGAGCAGTACTTC
CASSSPNRTKTYEQYF
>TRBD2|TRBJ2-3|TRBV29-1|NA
TGCAGCGTTGAGCGGGGGGGTACTAGCACAGATACGCAGTATTTT
CSVERGGTSTDTQYF
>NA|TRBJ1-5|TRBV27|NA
TGTGCCAGCAGTTACAGGGAGAATCAGCCCCAGCATTTT
CASSYRENQPQHF
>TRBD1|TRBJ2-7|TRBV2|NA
TGTGCCAGCAGTGAAGCGACAGGGGGATTCTACGAGCAGTACTTC
CASSEATGGFYEQYF
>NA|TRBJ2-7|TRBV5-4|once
TGTGCCAGCAGCTTGACGGGTATTACCTACGAGCAGTACTTC
CASSLTGITYEQYF
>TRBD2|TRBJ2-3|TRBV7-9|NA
TGTGCCAGCAGCTTAGGACTAGCGGGAGTTGTCACAGATACGCAGTATTTT
CASSLGLAGVVTDTQYF
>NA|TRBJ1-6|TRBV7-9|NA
TGTGCCAGCAGGTCTAGTTATTCACCCCTCCACTTT
CASRSSYSPLHF
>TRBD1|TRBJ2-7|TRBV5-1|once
TGCGCCAGCAGCTACCAGACAGGGCCTGACGAGCAGTACTTC
CASSYQTGPDEQYF
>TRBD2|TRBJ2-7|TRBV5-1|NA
TGCGCCAGCAGTCCGGGGGGGACCTACGAGCAGTACTTC
CASSPGGTYEQYF
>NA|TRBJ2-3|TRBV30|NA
TGTGCCTGGAGTCTAGGGGGGGTTTGGGCAGATACGCAGTATTTT
CAWSLGGVWADTQYF
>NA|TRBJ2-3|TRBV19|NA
TGTGCCAGTAGTATATCGCTCACCTCCGGGAGCACAGATACGCAGTATTTT
CASSISLTSGSTDTQYF
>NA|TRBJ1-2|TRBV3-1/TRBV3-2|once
TGTGCCAGCAGCCAAAACTTAGCCGGCAGGGTCTTC
CASSQNLAGRVF
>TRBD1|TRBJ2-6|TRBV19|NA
TGTGCCAGTAGTATATTCGGGACAGGGGCCGGGGCCAACGTCCTGACTTTC
CASSIFGTGAGANVLTF
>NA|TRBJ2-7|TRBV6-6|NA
TGTGCCAGCACCCATAGCCGTCCGCACGAGCAGTACTTC
CASTHSRPHEQYF
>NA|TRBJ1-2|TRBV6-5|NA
TGTGCCAGCACCTTATCCTTCTATGGCTACACCTTC
CASTLSFYGYTF
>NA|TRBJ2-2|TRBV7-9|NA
TGTGCCAGCAGCAGAGGCCGCACCGGGGAGCTGTTTTTT
CASSRGRTGELFF
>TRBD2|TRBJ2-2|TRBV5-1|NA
TGCGCCAGCAGCTTGGAGGGAGGGACCGGGGAGCTGTTTTTT
CASSLEGGTGELFF
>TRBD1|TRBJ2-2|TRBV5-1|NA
TGCGCCAGCAGCACGACAGGGGGAAGCACCGGGGAGCTGTTTTTT
CASSTTGGSTGELFF
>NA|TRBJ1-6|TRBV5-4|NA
TGTGCCAGCAGCTCGGTGACGGGAGATAATTCACCCCTCCACTTT
CASSSVTGDNSPLHF
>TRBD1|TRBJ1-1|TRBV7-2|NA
TGTGCCAGCAGCTCGCCGGGACAGGGGTTGAACACTGAAGCTTTCTTT
CASSSPGQGLNTEAFF
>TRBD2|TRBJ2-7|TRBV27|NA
TGTGCCAGCAGACTAGCGGAGAACTACGAGCAGTACTTC
CASRLAENYEQYF
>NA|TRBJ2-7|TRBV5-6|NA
TGTGCCAGCAGCTTGGCGAGCTCTGTACCCTACGAGCAGTACTTC
CASSLASSVPYEQYF
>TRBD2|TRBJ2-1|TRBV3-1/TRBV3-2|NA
TGTGCCAGCAGTTTAACTAGCGGGCCTAACAATGAGCAGTTCTTC
CASSLTSGPNNEQFF
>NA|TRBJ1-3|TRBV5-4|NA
TGTGCCAGCAGCTTGGACACGATAAACACCATATATTTT
CASSLDTINTIYF
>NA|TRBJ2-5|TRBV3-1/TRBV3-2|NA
TGTGCCAGCAGCCCCCTACAAGAGACCCAGTACTTC
CASSPLQETQYF
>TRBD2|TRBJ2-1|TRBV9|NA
TGTGCCAGCAGCCCAAGGACTAGCGGGGGATACAATGAGCAGTTCTTC
CASSPRTSGGYNEQFF
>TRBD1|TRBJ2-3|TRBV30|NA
TGTGCCTGGGGGACAGGGCGCACAGATACGCAGTATTTT
CAWGTGRTDTQYF
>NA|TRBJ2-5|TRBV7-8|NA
TGTGCCAGCAGCTTAGATAGGCTAGACGGAGAGACCCAGTACTTC
CASSLDRLDGETQYF
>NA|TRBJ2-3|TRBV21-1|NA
TGTGCCAGCAGCAAAGTAGTGACTAGCGGGGGCCACCTCACAGATACGCAGTATTTT
CASSKVVTSGGHLTDTQYF
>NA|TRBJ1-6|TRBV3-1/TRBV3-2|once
TGTGCCAGCAGCCAAGGGCTCAATTCACCCCTCCACTTT
CASSQGLNSPLHF
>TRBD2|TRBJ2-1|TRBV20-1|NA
TGCAGTGCTAGTACGGGGGCTAGCGGGGGTCCTGGCATTCTGTATGAGCAGTTCTTC
CSASTGASGGPGILYEQFF